A single sample is the source of the 32 T cell receptor beta chains below, sequenced in a study of blood T cell repertoires in COVID-19. This table comes from immunoSEQ multiplex PCR, and its TCRdb copy is limited to in-frame clones, with some not included. The data show over 65,000 clones, around 87% seen once. The material sequenced was peripheral blood. The receptors were gathered from a human donor in a cohort sampled during active COVID-19.

This clone has ten or more counts. The V call is TRBV2, the J call TRBJ2-6; 8 bases fit TRBD1. Germline lookup yields CDR1 SNHLY and CDR2 FYNNEI. J was trimmed by 3 bases and V by 0 bases; bases with no gene match: 4. The CDR3 is 17 amino acids. In DNA, the CDR3 is TGTGCCAGCAGTGAAGCGCTTGGGACAGGTGGGGCCAACGTCCTGACTTTC. Translation gives CASSEALGTGGANVLTF.

This sequence joins TRBV28 and TRBJ2-7; TRBD1 matches 8 bases. There are 14 residues in the CDR3. V dropped 6 bases and J dropped 1; count of bases not matched to a gene: 5. CDR1 MDHEN and CDR2 SYDVKM come from the germline V gene. Here the CDR3 DNA reads TGTGCCAGCAGAAGGACAGGGCGTTCCTACGAGCAGTACTTC. It codes for CASRRTGRSYEQYF.

This clone appeared once. This chain joins TRBV6-5 and TRBJ1-1; D gene unclear. Trimming removed 5 bases from V and 3 bases from J, with 16 bases in between. CDR1 and CDR2 from the germline V gene are MNHEY and SVGAGI. The CDR3 is 15 amino acids. This chain's CDR3 is CASSLRPNRDTEAFF. For the CDR3, the DNA is TGTGCCAGCAGTCTTAGGCCGAACCGGGACACTGAAGCTTTCTTT.

The rearrangement joins TRBV5-3 to TRBJ2-1; 8 bases match TRBD2. TRBV5-3 is identified as an open reading frame with a role that is uncertain. Trimming took 4 bases from V and 8 from J; bases not matched to a gene: 14. The CDR3 covers 16 residues. The CDR3 region has the DNA TGTGCCAGAAGCCTCCGCGGGAGGTCGCTTATGCATGAGCAGTTCTTC. It yields the protein CARSLRGRSLMHEQFF.

This clone was seen only once. The chain recombines TRBV3-1 (or the pseudogene TRBV3-2) with TRBJ1-2; TRBD1 might be the D (6 bases). CDR1 LGHDT and CDR2 YNNKEL come from the germline V gene (reference sequence). The germline V and J ends were trimmed by 0 bases and 7 bases, with 12 bases remaining between them. The CDR3 length is 14 residues. CDR3 bases: TGTGCCAGCAGCCAAGACGGGGGGCAGGGTGGCTACACCTTC. Translating it yields CASSQDGGQGGYTF.

V gene TRBV27 combines with J gene TRBJ1-6; a possible D gene is TRBD1 (6 bases). The CDR3 has 13 residues. V lost 5 bases and J 12 bases, leaving 14 bases between the germline ends. Germline V CDR1 and CDR2: MNHEY, SMNVEV (reference sequence). CDR3 loop: CASSNNRERPLHF. In DNA, the CDR3 is TGTGCCAGCAGTAACAACAGGGAACGACCCCTCCACTTT.

V and J are TRBV4-2 and TRBJ1-2; D is undetermined. Per the germline V gene, CDR1 is LGHNA and CDR2 is YNFKEQ. This CDR3 has 15 residues. The germline V and J ends were trimmed by 0 bases and 8 bases, with 16 bases remaining between them. Here the CDR3 DNA reads TGTGCCAGCAGCCAAGAATGGCCCCCGAAGTCAGGCTACACCTTC. Amino acids: CASSQEWPPKSGYTF.

The chain recombines TRBV7-8 with TRBJ2-7; the match to TRBD2 covers 14 bases. The ends lost 3 bases at V and 3 bases at J; junction bases unmatched: 1. This CDR3 has 15 amino acids. Germline CDR1 reads SGHVS; CDR2 reads FQNEAQ. DNA of the CDR3: TGTGCCAGCAGCTTCGGGACTAGCGGGGGCTACGAGCAGTACTTC. Its translation: CASSFGTSGGYEQYF.

This rearrangement joins TRBV19 to TRBJ2-1, with TRBD2 identical over 8 bases. This CDR3 region has 15 residues. In germline, CDR1 is LNHDA, CDR2 SQIVND (reference sequence). V was pared by 10 bases and J by 3 bases, with 11 bases of the junction left unmatched. In DNA form, the CDR3 reads TGTGCCACGAAAGGGGCTAGCGGGCTCTACAATGAGCAGTTCTTC. Protein: CATKGASGLYNEQFF.

V usage is TRBV5-8 and J usage is TRBJ2-5; 16 bases are a match to TRBD2. Germline CDR1 SGHTS, CDR2 YDEGEE. The CDR3 extends over 15 amino acids. Trimming at V came to 4 bases and at J to 5 bases, leaving 2 bases not matched to a gene. In nucleotides, the CDR3 is TGTGCCAGCAGCGCGGGACTAGCGGGGGGGGAGACCCAGTACTTC. Protein product: CASSAGLAGGETQYF. The whole variable domain, remainder taken from reference TRBV5-8 and TRBJ2-5, is EAGVTQSPTHLIKTRGQQATLRCSPISGHTSVYWYQQALGLGLQFLLWYDEGEERNRGNFPPRFSGRQFPNYSSELNVNALELEDSALYLCASSAGLAGGETQYFGPGTRLLVL.

The chain couples TRBV7-4 to TRBJ2-7; tentative D call: TRBD1 (5 bases). The V gene's germline CDR1 is SGHVT and CDR2 SQSDAQ. Trimming left V 6 bases short and J 3 bases short, with 9 bases between. This CDR3 has 12 residues. CDR3 DNA: TGTGCCAGCAGTTACCAGGGCTACGAGCAGTACTTC. Translated: CASSYQGYEQYF.

V and J are TRBV12-3 or TRBV12-4 and TRBJ1-2; a weak D match, TRBD1 (6 bases). The CDR3 sequence is 13 residues long. Trimming cost V 6 bases and J 2 bases, with 10 bases left between them. CDR3 nucleotide sequence: TGTGCCAGCAGCACAGGGACCAACTATGGCTACACCTTC. Translating gives CASSTGTNYGYTF.

This clone has a single count. J is TRBJ2-3 and V is TRBV7-2; TRBD1 is a possible D gene (6 bases). V was trimmed by 2 bases and J by 5 bases, leaving 20 bases between them. Germline lookup yields CDR1 SGHTA and CDR2 FQGNSA. CDR3 size: 17 residues. The CDR3 DNA is TGTGCCAGCAGCTTAAACAGTGCAGGGGCAACTGGAGATACGCAGTATTTT. It specifies CASSLNSAGATGDTQYF.

The J gene is TRBJ1-5, the V gene TRBV28; D uncertain. The V end was cut by 7 bases, the J end by 5 bases, with 9 bases between. Per the germline V gene, CDR1 is MDHEN and CDR2 is SYDVKM. This CDR3 is 12 amino acids long. The DNA of the CDR3 is TGTGCCAGCAAAGTAGTAGATCAGCCCCAGCATTTT. Encoded protein: CASKVVDQPQHF. Full variable domain (outside the CDR3, taken from reference TRBV28 and TRBJ1-5): DVKVTQSSRYLVKRTGEKVFLECVQDMDHENMFWYRQDPGLGLRLIYFSYDVKMKEKGDIPEGYSVSREKKERFSLILESASTNQTSMYLCASKVVDQPQHFGDGTRLSIL.

The rearrangement joins TRBV18 to TRBJ1-5, with 10 bases that match TRBD1. The V segment lost 3 bases and the J segment 4 bases; nucleotides outside the gene matches: 3. The V gene's germline CDR1 is KGHSH and CDR2 LQKENI. This CDR3 has 15 residues. CDR3 sequence reads: CASSPSGQGNQPQHF. The CDR3 DNA sequence: TGTGCCAGCTCACCTTCGGGACAGGGGAATCAGCCCCAGCATTTT.

This chain uses TRBV6-5 with TRBJ1-1; D is undetermined. V dropped 7 bases and J dropped 1 base, with 10 bases sitting between them. CDR3 length: 13 residues. CDR1 is MNHEY, CDR2 SVGAGI, per germline. CDR3 DNA: TGTGCCAGCAATTCTCAGGAGAACACTGAAGCTTTCTTT. It is translated as CASNSQENTEAFF.

The rearrangement links TRBV30 to TRBJ1-2, with 10 positions matching TRBD1. Trimming at V came to 2 bases and at J to 4 bases, leaving 10 bases not matched to a gene. Germline loops: CDR1 GTSNPN, CDR2 SVGIG (reference sequence). CDR3 length equals 16 residues. This chain's CDR3 is CAWSPGQGTFIYGYTF. CDR3 nucleotides: TGTGCCTGGAGTCCGGGACAGGGGACCTTTATCTATGGCTACACCTTC.

The V gene is TRBV5-1, the J gene TRBJ1-1, with 7 positions matching TRBD1. The CDR3 extends over 15 amino acids. Per germline, CDR1 SGHRS and CDR2 YFSETQ. With 0 bases clipped from V and 0 bases from J, the junction kept 2 bases outside the gene matches. The CDR3 reads CASSLEGAMNTEAFF. Written as DNA, the CDR3 is TGCGCCAGCAGCTTGGAGGGGGCCATGAACACTGAAGCTTTCTTT.

The genes are TRBV4-1 and TRBJ1-5; 9 bases map to TRBD1. CDR3 length: 16 residues. Trimming cost V 0 bases and J 7 bases; bases outside gene matches: 7. The germline CDR1 and CDR2 sequences are MGHRA and YSYEKL. CDR3 in DNA: TGCGCCAGCAGCCAAGATTTGGGACAGGGTAACCAGCCCCAGCATTTT. Translation: CASSQDLGQGNQPQHF.

J is TRBJ1-4 and V is TRBV5-1; 8 bases are shared with TRBD1. Germline CDR1 reads SGHRS; CDR2 reads YFSETQ. Trimming cost V 4 bases and J 4 bases; bases outside gene matches: 6. The CDR3 length is 15 residues. The CDR3 coding sequence is TGCGCCAGCAGCCAGACAGGGGCCGGTAATGAAAAACTGTTTTTT. This codes for CASSQTGAGNEKLFF.

The rearrangement links TRBV2 to TRBJ2-7, with 10 bases fitting TRBD1. CDR3 length equals 13 residues. The V gene end was trimmed by 7 bases and the J gene end by 7 bases; junction bases not matched to a gene: 7. Germline assignment: CDR1 SNHLY and CDR2 FYNNEI. CDR3 amino acids: CASTPGQGREQYF. CDR3 nucleotide sequence: TGTGCCAGCACCCCGGGACAGGGGCGGGAGCAGTACTTC.

This chain connects TRBV7-2 to TRBJ2-1; 12 bases are shared with TRBD2. The CDR3 extends over 19 amino acids. Per the germline V gene, CDR1 is SGHTA and CDR2 is FQGNSA. V lost 5 bases, J lost 0 bases, and 11 bases stayed unmatched. CDR3 nucleotides: TGTGCCAGCAGCGTATCGGCTAGCGGGGGGGGAAACTCCTACAATGAGCAGTTCTTC. The encoded protein is CASSVSASGGGNSYNEQFF. Combining the CDR3 with reference TRBV7-2 and TRBJ2-1 gives the whole variable domain GAGVSQSPSNKVTEKGKDVELRCDPISGHTALYWYRQSLGQGLEFLIYFQGNSAPDKSGLPSDRFSAERTGGSVSTLTIQRTQQEDSAVYLCASSVSASGGGNSYNEQFFGPGTRLTVL.

The sample holds a few counts of this clone. CDR3 protein: CASKHVGQVDQPQHF. In DNA, the CDR3 is TGTGCCAGCAAGCACGTGGGACAGGTGGATCAGCCCCAGCATTTT. The chain has TRBV28 and TRBJ1-5; TRBD1 agrees at 8 bases. The V gene end was trimmed by 7 bases and the J gene end by 5 bases; junction bases not matched to a gene: 10. The germline V gene encodes CDR1 MDHEN and CDR2 SYDVKM. The CDR3 sequence is 15 residues long.

This clone was seen just once. The J gene is TRBJ2-5, the V gene TRBV6-2 or TRBV6-3; the D gene is possibly TRBD2 (7 bases). The V and J ends lost 4 bases and 4 bases respectively, with 10 bases between them. This CDR3 has 13 amino acids. CDR1 is MNHEY and CDR2 is SVGEGT in the germline V gene. The CDR3 region is CASSSGGLETQYF. Written as DNA, the CDR3 is TGTGCCAGCAGTTCGGGGGGCCTAGAGACCCAGTACTTC.

V is TRBV24-1 and J is TRBJ2-5; 7 bases map to TRBD1. The length of the CDR3 is 15 residues. Germline CDR1 is KGHDR and CDR2 is SFDVKD. Trimming at V came to 7 bases and at J to 1 base, leaving 8 bases not matched to a gene. CDR3 DNA sequence: TGTGCCACCAGCCGGGCAGGGGGAGCCCAAGAGACCCAGTACTTC. Translating it yields CATSRAGGAQETQYF.

This clone has only one observation. The genes are TRBV18 and TRBJ2-1; TRBD1 might be the D (6 bases). The V end lost 6 bases, the J end lost 8 bases, and 17 bases lay between the germline ends. This CDR3 has 14 residues. Per the germline V gene, CDR1 is KGHSH and CDR2 is LQKENI. CDR3 coding DNA: TGTGCCAGCTCCCCCGGGACACAACGCGATGAGCAGTTCTTC. Encoded protein: CASSPGTQRDEQFF.

This clone was picked up many times. The rearrangement uses TRBV30 and TRBJ1-4; D unresolved. Germline CDR1 is GTSNPN and CDR2 is SVGIG (reference sequence). Trimming left V 1 base short and J 8 bases short, with 8 bases between. The CDR3 loop spans 12 amino acids. CDR3 sequence reads: CAWSALVEKLFF. The CDR3 DNA follows: TGTGCCTGGAGTGCCCTAGTAGAAAAACTGTTTTTT.

DNA for the CDR3: TGTGCCAGCTCACCACCTGGGGCTAGCGGGGCAAATGAGCAGTTCTTC. Translation gives CASSPPGASGANEQFF. The chain couples TRBV18 to TRBJ2-1; TRBD2 agrees at 9 bases. CDR3 size: 16 residues. V trimming: 0 bases; J trimming: 7 bases; junction bases outside the gene matches: 7. Germline V gene sequence: CDR1 KGHSH, CDR2 LQKENI.

The CDR3 sequence: CSVYTGTYEQYF. CDR3 nucleotides: TGCAGCGTCTATACAGGTACCTACGAGCAGTACTTC. J is TRBJ2-7 and V is TRBV29-1; possibly TRBD1 for D (5 bases). V gave up 6 bases and J gave up 2 bases, with 11 bases separating them. Per germline, CDR1 SQVTM and CDR2 ANQGSEA. This CDR3 comprises 12 residues.

The chain links TRBV12-3 or TRBV12-4 to TRBJ1-1, with 8 bases identical to TRBD1. Unmatched junction bases numbered 1, after V lost 4 bases and J lost 3 bases. There are 13 residues in the CDR3. CDR3 protein: CASSYRGYTEAFF. The CDR3 coding sequence is TGTGCCAGCAGTTACAGGGGGTACACTGAAGCTTTCTTT.

The chain recombines TRBV19 with TRBJ2-3; 8 bases agree with TRBD2. V dropped 9 bases and J dropped 8; count of bases not matched to a gene: 16. Germline CDR1 and CDR2: LNHDA and SQIVND (reference sequence). CDR3 size: 15 residues. The CDR3 protein is CASRPGLADLLTQYF. The CDR3 coding sequence is TGTGCCAGCAGGCCTGGACTAGCCGATTTACTTACGCAGTATTTT.

This sequence joins TRBV30 and TRBJ1-1; D not certain. Trimming shortened V by 4 bases and J by 1 base, and 4 bases separated the two germline ends. Germline CDR1 GTSNPN, CDR2 SVGIG (reference sequence). CDR3 size: 11 residues. The CDR3 region has the DNA TGTGCCTGGATCGGGAACACTGAAGCTTTCTTT. Encoded protein: CAWIGNTEAFF. The variable domain in full, with the rest retrieved from reference TRBV30 and TRBJ1-1, is SQTIHQWPATLVQPVGSPLSLECTVEGTSNPNLYWYRQAAGRGLQLLFYSVGIGQISSEVPQNLSASRPQDRQFILSSKKLLLSDSGFYLCAWIGNTEAFFGQGTRLTVV.